This TCR beta chain was found in a study of blood T cell repertoires in COVID-19. After removal of 4 bases from V and 2 bases from J, the junction contained 4 bases not matched to a gene. Germline assignment: CDR1 LNHDA and CDR2 SQIVND (reference sequence). The CDR3 covers 14 residues. Profiled with immunoSEQ multiplex PCR; TCRdb holds only in-frame clones, not every one. The repertoire has roughly 460,000 clones, 70% to 90% of them found once; the top ten carry roughly 0.87%. Material for sequencing was peripheral blood. The origin of this receptor is a man aged 18 to 35 with COVID-19, enrolled during active disease. The chain employs TRBV19 and TRBJ2-7; TRBD2 matches 8 bases. For the CDR3, the DNA is TGTGCCAGTAGTAAGGGACTAGGGACCTACGAGCAGTACTTC. This translates into CASSKGLGTYEQYF. Together with reference TRBV19 and TRBJ2-7, the CDR3 gives the full variable domain: DGGITQSPKYLFRKEGQNVTLSCEQNLNHDAMYWYRQDPGQGLRLIYYSQIVNDFQKGDIAEGYSVSREKKESFPLTVTSAQKNPTAFYLCASSKGLGTYEQYFGPGTRLTVT.